The next 27 T cell receptor beta chains were all read from a single sample in a study of T cells after yellow fever vaccination. TCRdb called the 5' RACE reads again in MiXCR, with one record for every CDR3 protein. The sample records approximately 240,000 distinct CDR3 sequences, more than 3.5% being singletons. This specimen consisted of PBMCs, obtained 15 days after the yellow fever booster vaccination. Receptor source: a man aged 18-30 years who received the YFV17D yellow fever vaccine.

This clonotype was detected ten times or more. The chain is built from TRBV20-1 and TRBJ1-2, with D unclear. Per germline, CDR1 DFQATT and CDR2 SNEGSKA (reference sequence). Trimming left V 5 bases short and J 8 bases short, with 21 bases between. This CDR3 has 14 residues. DNA for the CDR3: TGCAGTGCTCGCGAGACTGGGAGTCTAGAGGGCTACACCTTC. It codes for CSARETGSLEGYTF.

This clonotype has at least ten counts. The J gene is TRBJ2-1, the V gene TRBV19; D ambiguous. Germline values: CDR1 LNHDA, CDR2 SQIVND (reference sequence). V lost 6 bases and J lost 1, with 10 bases in between. The CDR3 consists of 14 residues. CDR3 protein: CASRSVESYNEQFF. The CDR3 DNA sequence: TGTGCCAGTAGGAGCGTGGAATCCTACAATGAGCAGTTCTTC.

This clonotype has a count of ten or more. The V and J genes are TRBV18 and TRBJ2-1; D gene ambiguous. Deletions cut 2 bases from V and 0 bases from J, with 11 bases between. CDR1 and CDR2 (germline): KGHSH, LQKENI. CDR3 length: 16 residues. CDR3 residues: CASSPSPLSSYNEQFF. The CDR3, as DNA: TGTGCCAGCTCACCAAGTCCCCTGAGCTCCTACAATGAGCAGTTCTTC.

Many counts were recorded for this clonotype. The V call is TRBV29-1, the J call TRBJ2-3, with D unclear. Germline values: CDR1 SQVTM, CDR2 ANQGSEA. Trimming cost V 7 bases and J 0 bases, with 8 bases left between them. This CDR3 is 12 amino acids long. CDR3 sequence (DNA): TGCAGCGAAGGAGATAGCACAGATACGCAGTATTTT. Translated, it gives CSEGDSTDTQYF.

In this sample, this clonotype turned up many times. V gene TRBV7-2 combines with J gene TRBJ2-5; D is unclear. The CDR3 runs 13 residues. Per the germline V gene, CDR1 is SGHTA and CDR2 is FQGNSA. Trimming shortened V by 5 bases and J by 5 bases, and 12 bases separated the two germline ends. CDR3 in DNA: TGTGCCAGCAGCCCGACACGTTTGGAGACCCAGTACTTC. It encodes CASSPTRLETQYF.

The table lists this clonotype with many counts. V usage is TRBV20-1 and J usage is TRBJ2-7, with 11 bases fitting TRBD1. Germline V gene data show CDR1 as DFQATT and CDR2 as SNEGSKA (reference sequence). This CDR3 contains 16 residues. Trimming cost V 0 bases and J 3 bases; bases outside gene matches: 7. The CDR3 DNA is TGCAGTGCTAGAGAACTAGGGGACAGGGGGATCTACGAGCAGTACTTC. It is translated as CSARELGDRGIYEQYF.

This clonotype has at least ten counts. The chain combines TRBV5-6 with TRBJ1-4, with no clear D. The CDR3 spans 12 residues. The V end was cut by 4 bases, the J end by 5 bases, with 6 bases between. Germline lookup yields CDR1 SGHDT and CDR2 YYEEEE. CDR3 region: CASSELNEKLFF. The CDR3 nucleotides read TGTGCCAGCAGCGAGCTGAATGAAAAACTGTTTTTT.

V and J are TRBV20-1 and TRBJ1-4, with no clear D. Trimming took 3 bases from V and 4 from J, leaving 9 bases between them. This CDR3 is built from 13 residues. CDR1 and CDR2 from the germline V gene are DFQATT and SNEGSKA (reference sequence). DNA for the CDR3: TGCAGTGCTAGTTTCCGAGTTAATGAAAAACTGTTTTTT. Its translation: CSASFRVNEKLFF.

This clonotype was seen many times. The rearrangement joins TRBV20-1 to TRBJ1-5; 8 positions agree with TRBD1. The trim removed 6 bases at V and 0 bases at J, leaving 10 bases unmatched. In germline, CDR1 is DFQATT, CDR2 SNEGSKA (reference sequence). The CDR3 runs 16 residues. CDR3 loop: CSAQTGGQVSNQPQHF. The CDR3 DNA reads TGCAGTGCCCAAACAGGGGGTCAAGTTAGCAATCAGCCCCAGCATTTT.

This clonotype was picked up many times. The V call is TRBV21-1, the J call TRBJ1-1. TRBV21-1 is designated a pseudogene. The CDR3 is 12 amino acids. The CDR3 sequence is CASSKGGTEAFF. As DNA, the CDR3 is TGTGCCAGCAGCAAAGGGGGCACTGAAGCTTTCTTT.

This clonotype was detected many times. CDR3 sequence reads: CASSPPDRGLEKLFF. The CDR3 DNA is TGTGCCAGCTCACCCCCGGACAGGGGGCTTGAAAAACTGTTTTTT. The chain carries TRBV18 and TRBJ1-4; TRBD1 matches 11 bases. With 3 bases clipped from V and 7 bases from J, the junction kept 4 bases outside the gene matches. The CDR3 sequence is 15 residues long. The germline gives CDR1 KGHSH, CDR2 LQKENI.

In its sample, this clonotype was seen many times. V is TRBV7-2 and J is TRBJ2-7; D gene uncertain. The CDR3 extends over 14 amino acids. Germline V gives CDR1 SGHTA, CDR2 FQGNSA. The V end was cut by 1 base, the J end by 3 bases, with 10 bases between. The CDR3 bases are TGTGCCAGCAGCTTAGTGGTTGGGCTCTACGAGCAGTACGTC. Translation: CASSLVVGLYEQYV.

This clonotype was detected many times. This chain uses TRBV12-3 or TRBV12-4 with TRBJ2-5; 9 bases agree with TRBD1. Trimming took 4 bases from V and 5 from J; bases not matched to a gene: 11. The CDR3 length is 16 residues. For the CDR3, the DNA is TGTGCCAGCAGTTATTGGACAGGGGTGGGTCAGGAGACCCAGTACTTC. Protein product: CASSYWTGVGQETQYF.

The sample holds many counts of this clonotype. This chain links TRBV27 with TRBJ2-7; D not certain. Germline CDR1 and CDR2: MNHEY and SMNVEV (reference sequence). This CDR3 is built from 13 residues. V lost 3 bases and J 5 bases, leaving 11 bases between the germline ends. CDR3 sequence reads: CASSFNSVDEQYF. The CDR3 DNA reads TGTGCCAGCAGTTTTAATTCGGTCGACGAGCAGTACTTC.

This clonotype was recorded a few times. The chain links TRBV12-3 or TRBV12-4 to TRBJ1-5; tentatively, D is TRBD1 (5 bases). V lost 4 bases, J lost 6 bases, and 10 bases lay in between. This CDR3 contains 13 residues. CDR3 sequence reads: CASSYGGFQPQHF. In DNA, the CDR3 is TGTGCCAGCAGTTATGGGGGGTTTCAGCCCCAGCATTTT.

This clonotype was counted between two and nine times. The rearrangement uses TRBV30 and TRBJ1-1, with unresolved D. Trimming removed 2 bases at V and 0 bases at J, with 7 bases between. Per the germline V gene, CDR1 is GTSNPN and CDR2 is SVGIG (reference sequence). The CDR3 extends over 13 amino acids. The CDR3 region is CAWSYTLNTEAFF. As DNA, the CDR3 is TGTGCCTGGAGTTATACCTTGAACACTGAAGCTTTCTTT.

This clonotype has at least ten counts. The chain couples TRBV6-1 to TRBJ2-3; TRBD1 or TRBD2 may be the D gene (5 bases each). This CDR3 is 14 amino acids long. Trimming shortened V by 7 bases and J by 2 bases, and 13 bases separated the two germline ends. CDR1 is MNHNS, CDR2 SASEGT, per germline. The DNA of the CDR3 is TGTGCCAGCAAACCGGGACCGACCACAGATACGCAGTATTTT. The encoded protein is CASKPGPTTDTQYF.

Ten or more counts support this clonotype. The J gene is TRBJ2-3, the V gene TRBV5-1; 14 positions match TRBD2. The germline gives CDR1 SGHRS, CDR2 YFSETQ. The length of the CDR3 is 16 residues. With V trimmed by 6 bases and J by 6 bases, 9 bases remained unmatched. The CDR3, as DNA: TGCGCCAGCAACCCTGGACTAGCGGGGGGCCTCGATACGCAGTATTTT. It specifies CASNPGLAGGLDTQYF.

This clonotype has a count of ten or more. The CDR3 DNA sequence: TGCGCCAGCAGCTTGTACCTAGCGGGGTCTGGGGAGCAGTTCTTC. Protein: CASSLYLAGSGEQFF. V gene TRBV5-1 combines with J gene TRBJ2-1; 9 bases fit TRBD2. V shed 1 base and J 10 bases; nucleotides not matched to a gene: 9. This CDR3 spans 15 amino acids. Germline values: CDR1 SGHRS, CDR2 YFSETQ.

This clonotype showed up many times. The chain couples TRBV20-1 to TRBJ2-3; perhaps TRBD1 as D (5 bases). The CDR3 has 14 residues. V gave up 5 bases and J gave up 5 bases, with 17 bases separating them. Per the germline V gene, CDR1 is DFQATT and CDR2 is SNEGSKA (reference sequence). The CDR3 loop is CSALTPRVGDTQYF. The CDR3 DNA reads as TGCAGTGCTCTAACCCCCAGGGTTGGAGATACGCAGTATTTT.

This clonotype appeared many times. The chain uses TRBV5-5 and TRBJ2-7; no firm D call. Germline CDR1 and CDR2: SGHKS and YYEKEE (reference sequence). Trimming took 3 bases from V and 6 from J, leaving 13 bases between them. The CDR3 consists of 13 residues. CDR3: CASSSGYSAEQYV. CDR3 sequence (DNA): TGTGCCAGCAGCTCCGGGTACTCGGCCGAGCAGTACGTC.

This clonotype showed up many times. The V call is TRBV5-1, the J call TRBJ2-2; D remains unclear. Germline V lookup: CDR1 SGHRS, CDR2 YFSETQ. CDR3 length: 16 amino acids. V shed 1 base and J shed 0 bases, with 10 bases lying between them. The CDR3 sequence: CASSLFGRANTGELFF. In DNA, the CDR3 is TGCGCCAGCAGCTTGTTTGGAAGGGCGAACACCGGGGAGCTGTTTTTT.

This clonotype has a count of ten or more. The gene calls are TRBV12-3 or TRBV12-4 and TRBJ2-2, with 9 bases matching TRBD2. The trim removed 6 bases at V and 5 bases at J, leaving 4 bases unmatched. The CDR3 is 14 residues long. CDR3 region: CASRGLAMTGELFF. For the CDR3, the DNA is TGTGCCAGCAGGGGACTAGCAATGACCGGGGAGCTGTTTTTT.

This clonotype has ten or more counts. The gene calls are TRBV3-1 and TRBJ1-1, with no clear D. The length of the CDR3 is 13 residues. Trimming pared 4 bases from V and 5 bases from J, leaving 11 bases between. Germline V gene data show CDR1 as LGHDT and CDR2 as YNNKEL (reference sequence). The CDR3 region has the DNA TGTGCCAGCAGCCCCTCCGCTCCAACTGAAGCTTTCTTT. Encoded protein: CASSPSAPTEAFF.

This clonotype was detected ten times or more. CDR3 bases: TGCAGTGCTCCAATGGGACAGGGCTTGAACACTGAAGCTTTCTTT. Translation gives CSAPMGQGLNTEAFF. This sequence joins TRBV20-1 and TRBJ1-1, with 9 bases lining up with TRBD1. J was trimmed by 0 bases and V by 5 bases; bases with no gene match: 7. Germline CDR1 is DFQATT and CDR2 is SNEGSKA (reference sequence). This CDR3 has 15 residues.

This clonotype was recorded many times. In DNA, the CDR3 is TGCAGTGCTAGAGATGGAGACAACTACAATGAGCAGTTCTTC. This encodes CSARDGDNYNEQFF. The chain is built from TRBV20-1 and TRBJ2-1; D not resolved. Germline values: CDR1 DFQATT, CDR2 SNEGSKA (reference sequence). The CDR3 sequence is 14 residues long. Trimming removed 0 bases from V and 3 bases from J, with 9 bases in between.

This clonotype occurred many times. This chain joins TRBV18 and TRBJ2-2; D gene unclear. This CDR3 contains 13 residues. Per the germline V gene, CDR1 is KGHSH and CDR2 is LQKENI. V was cut by 2 bases and J by 5 bases, with 6 bases left in between. This chain's CDR3 is CASSPVTTGELFF. CDR3 DNA sequence: TGTGCCAGCTCACCAGTGACTACCGGGGAGCTGTTTTTT.